This is a list of T cell receptor beta chains from one sample in a study of tumor-infiltrating lymphocytes in primary liver carcinoma. TCRdb re-analysed the multiplex PCR reads in MiXCR, keeping a single row per CDR3 protein. Of tens of thousands of distinct CDR3 sequences in the sample, approximately 69% were seen once. The sequencing sample was made of tumor-adjacent normal liver tissue. The receptor source for this set is a man aged 40-49 years with primary liver carcinoma and hepatitis B virus infection. CDR3s include the opening cysteine and the closing phenylalanine or tryptophan. The D gene is left open where the match is weak. Clone size appears in some rows only: once, few, many, or a class for an expanded clone.

D: .; V: TRBV5-4; size: once; J: TRBJ1-1; CDR3: CTSSLLTRGAEAFF; DNA: TGTACCAGCAGCCTTTTAACCAGGGGTGCTGAAGCTTTCTTT
D: .; V: TRBV23-1; size: few; J: TRBJ1-5; CDR3: CASSLPDQPQHF; DNA: TGCGCCAGCAGTCTTCCGGATCAGCCCCAGCATTTT
D: .; V: TRBV29-1; size: many; J: TRBJ1-5; CDR3: CSVEIGTNQPQHF; DNA: TGCAGCGTTGAAATCGGGACAAATCAGCCCCAGCATTTT
D: .; V: TRBV29-1; size: .; J: TRBJ2-7; CDR3: CSVGANGSYEQYF; DNA: TGCAGCGTTGGTGCTAATGGGAGCTACGAGCAGTACTTC
D: .; V: TRBV4-1; size: .; J: TRBJ2-2; CDR3: CAISLTGHANTGELFF; DNA: TGCGCCATCAGCCTGACGGGACACGCGAACACCGGGGAGCTGTTTTTT
D: .; V: TRBV11-2; size: .; J: TRBJ2-7; CDR3: CTSSFVGASEQYF; DNA: TGTACCAGCAGCTTCGTGGGGGCTAGCGAGCAGTACTTC
D: .; V: TRBV11-2; size: few; J: TRBJ2-3; CDR3: CASSLTGGLFSDTQYF; DNA: TGTGCCAGCAGCTTAACGGGTGGCCTGTTTTCAGATACGCAGTATTTT
D: .; V: TRBV12-3/TRBV12-4; size: once; J: TRBJ2-5; CDR3: CASIRSGTETHYF; DNA: TGTGCCAGCATCCGAAGCGGGACAGAGACCCACTACTTC
D: .; V: TRBV6-1; size: .; J: TRBJ1-2; CDR3: CASYSVVDYGYTF; DNA: TGTGCCAGCTATTCGGTCGTAGACTATGGCTACACCTTC
D: TRBD2; V: TRBV12-3/TRBV12-4; size: few; J: TRBJ2-2; CDR3: CASSGRVAGYTGERFF; DNA: TGTGCCAGCAGTGGCCGCGTAGCGGGATATACCGGGGAGCGGTTTTTT
D: TRBD2; V: TRBV29-1; size: .; J: TRBJ2-2; CDR3: CSVGTRAANTGELFF; DNA: TGCAGCGTTGGGACTAGGGCGGCGAACACCGGGGAACTGTTTTTT
D: .; V: TRBV14; size: .; J: TRBJ2-1; CDR3: CASGQDLPRVGNEQFF; DNA: TGTGCCAGCGGCCAGGATCTTCCCAGGGTGGGCAATGAGCAGTTCTTC
D: .; V: TRBV11-2; size: .; J: TRBJ2-1; CDR3: CASSLNIGGYNDQFF; DNA: TGTGCCAGCAGTTTAAATATTGGGGGGTACAATGATCAGTTCTTC
D: .; V: TRBV11-1; size: .; J: TRBJ2-2; CDR3: CASGLVRSGELLF; DNA: TGTGCCAGCGGCTTAGTACGTTCCGGGGAGCTGCTTTTT
D: .; V: TRBV5-6; size: .; J: TRBJ2-1; CDR3: CASNLQGLSFYNEQFF; DNA: TGTGCCAGCAACCTGCAGGGCCTGAGCTTCTACAATGAGCAGTTCTTC
D: TRBD2; V: TRBV11-2; size: .; J: TRBJ2-1; CDR3: CASSLTGISGDNEQLF; DNA: TGTGCCAGCAGCTTAACCGGAATTAGCGGGGACAATGAGCAGCTCTTC
D: .; V: TRBV6-5; size: once; J: TRBJ2-3; CDR3: CTRRPDINPTDTQYF; DNA: TGTACCAGGAGACCGGACATTAACCCGACAGATACGCAGTATTTT
D: .; V: TRBV10-2; size: .; J: TRBJ2-7; CDR3: CTSSYGGTDSYEQYF; DNA: TGCACCAGCAGTTATGGTGGGACCGACTCCTACGAGCAGTACTTC
D: .; V: TRBV5-4; size: once; J: TRBJ1-5; CDR3: CTSSFGINKPQHF; DNA: TGTACCAGCAGCTTCGGAATCAATAAGCCCCAGCATTTT
D: .; V: TRBV6-1; size: .; J: TRBJ2-3; CDR3: CASSVSVRASDTQYF; DNA: TGTGCCAGCAGTGTTAGCGTGAGGGCCTCAGATACGCAGTATTTT
D: .; V: TRBV7-8; size: many; J: TRBJ2-1; CDR3: CASSAEGGAYNEQFF; DNA: TGTGCCAGCAGCGCCGAGGGAGGTGCCTACAATGAGCAGTTCTTC
D: TRBD2; V: TRBV29-1; size: .; J: TRBJ2-2; CDR3: CCVGLANTGELFF; DNA: TGCTGCGTTGGACTAGCGAACACCGGGGAGCTGTTTTTT
D: TRBD2; V: TRBV6-2/TRBV6-3; size: few; J: TRBJ2-3; CDR3: CASSYPKGLAGERADTQYF; DNA: TGTGCCAGCAGTTATCCCAAGGGACTAGCGGGAGAGAGGGCAGATACGCAGTATTTT
D: .; V: TRBV6-5; size: .; J: TRBJ2-7; CDR3: CVTSGRSYEQYF; DNA: .
D: TRBD1; V: TRBV10-3; size: .; J: TRBJ1-1; CDR3: CAIKTGENIEAFF; DNA: TGTGCCATCAAGACAGGGGAGAACATTGAAGCTTTCTTT
D: .; V: TRBV4-3; size: .; J: TRBJ2-6; CDR3: CASSDGNSGANVLTF; DNA: TGCGCCAGCAGTGACGGAAACTCTGGGGCCAACGTCCTGACTTTC
D: .; V: TRBV28; size: many; J: TRBJ2-7; CDR3: CASSPTWARGEQYF; DNA: TGTGCCAGCAGTCCAACCTGGGCCCGGGGCGAGCAGTACTTC
D: .; V: TRBV6-2/TRBV6-3; size: .; J: TRBJ2-1; CDR3: CASSYSLREQSF; DNA: TGTGCCAGCAGTTACTCTCTACGTGAGCAGTCCTTC
D: .; V: TRBV12-3/TRBV12-4; size: .; J: TRBJ2-1; CDR3: CANSQVQALCEQFF; DNA: TGTGCCAATAGTCAAGTGCAAGCGCTATGTGAGCAGTTCTTC
D: .; V: TRBV11-2; size: .; J: TRBJ2-7; CDR3: CASSRRTAAYEQYF; DNA: TGCGCCAGCAGCCGTAGGACCGCTGCCTACGAGCAGTACTTC
D: .; V: TRBV29-1; size: .; J: TRBJ1-1; CDR3: CIVEGMPSSPEAFF; DNA: TGCATCGTTGAGGGGATGCCGTCCTCGCCTGAAGCTTTCTTT
D: .; V: TRBV10-3; size: many; J: TRBJ2-2; CDR3: CAISESASGELFF; DNA: TGTGCCATCAGTGAGTCTGCTTCCGGGGAGCTGTTTTTT
D: .; V: TRBV28; size: .; J: TRBJ2-1; CDR3: CASSPFPRGSSYNEQFF; DNA: TGTGCCAGCAGCCCCTTCCCAAGGGGGAGCTCCTACAATGAGCAGTTCTTC
D: .; V: TRBV7-6; size: once; J: TRBJ1-1; CDR3: CASRSLGATEAFF; DNA: TGTGCCAGCCGCTCCTTAGGGGCCACTGAAGCTTTCTTT
D: TRBD2; V: TRBV6-2/TRBV6-3; size: few; J: TRBJ2-7; CDR3: CACCSGREGDLSYEQYF; DNA: TGTGCCTGCTGTAGCGGGAGGGAAGGAGATCTCTCCTACGAGCAGTACTTC
D: TRBD1; V: TRBV5-4; size: .; J: TRBJ2-7; CDR3: CASSSLDRGLYERYF; DNA: TGTGCCAGCAGCTCCCTGGACAGGGGGCTATACGAGCGGTACTTC
D: TRBD2; V: TRBV7-9; size: few; J: TRBJ2-3; CDR3: CASSCPPGLAGGPAPDTQYF; DNA: TGTGCCAGCAGCTGTCCCCCGGGACTAGCGGGAGGGCCGGCTCCAGATACGCAGTATTTT
D: .; V: TRBV10-3; size: .; J: TRBJ1-1; CDR3: CAIKAGKNTEAFF; DNA: TGTGCCATCAAGGCGGGGAAGAACACTGAAGCTTTCTTT
D: TRBD1; V: TRBV6-2/TRBV6-3; size: .; J: TRBJ2-1; CDR3: CASSYGTDAYEQFF; DNA: TGTGCCAGCAGTTACGGGACAGACGCTTACGAGCAGTTCTTC
D: TRBD2; V: TRBV24-1; size: many; J: TRBJ2-1; CDR3: CATSTSGSYNEQFF; DNA: TGTGCCACCAGCACTAGCGGGTCCTACAATGAGCAGTTCTTC
D: .; V: TRBV5-1; size: .; J: TRBJ2-1; CDR3: CDSSLDVGSGRSYNEQFF; DNA: TGCGACAGCAGCTTGGATGTGGGTAGCGGTCGCTCCTACAATGAGCAGTTCTTC
D: .; V: TRBV29-1; size: .; J: TRBJ2-7; CDR3: CSVVWASAWAYEQYF; DNA: TGCAGCGTTGTGTGGGCTAGCGCGTGGGCCTACGAACAGTACTTC